Described below is a single T cell receptor (beta chain) sequence and its context. Its antigen is not yet known. Base quality data are lacking; no much larger clone is found one base away. TCR beta CDR3 regions were sequenced from DNA using the immunoSEQ Assay. Per the source publication's procedure: T cell density was computed as TCR beta template counts normalized to usable DNA estimated by amplifying housekeeping genes. Richness was estimated with the preseqR package, extrapolating to 400,000 templates for PBMC samples and 120,000 templates for tissue samples. Clonality was calculated as one minus Pielou's evenness. Tissue-enriched TCRs were identified through differential abundance testing performed on productive amino-acid clonotypes, with a minimum total count of 5 and an alpha of 0.1. Repertoire overlap between compartments was quantified with the Jaccard Index and Morisita Overlap Index. GLIPH grouped TCR beta CDR3s together with public tetramer-defined viral CDR3s, and a viral motif had to include at least three viral sequences and show V-gene enrichment. TCRdb took this table from immuneACCESS and kept in-frame rearrangements with V and J called. Such tables lack part of the clones; where checked against another copy, unresolved V genes explain under half of the gap, and the rest is unexplained. V, J and clone size derive from that table, while D and trimming were established from the DNA sequence. The sample profile shows some 66,000 clones; roughly 81% of them were found once. The top ten hold approximately 12% of the sample.

This sample is drawn from a study of T cells in localized non-small cell lung cancer (dated by TCRdb to the early 2020s). About the investigation overall: The study analyzed T cell repertoires of a few hundred early-stage NSCLC patients, comparing tumors and uninvolved tumor-adjacent lungs. The cohort was made up of around 220 treatment-naive NSCLC patients whose localized lung tumors had been resected. NSCLC patients had a mean age of roughly 66 years, and 129 were male and over 85 female. Overall results and qualifications from the work: Because the study design was exploratory, TCR variables were selected using unadjusted p-values without false-discovery rate correction. Because multi-region tumor sequencing was not done, intratumor heterogeneity could not be ruled out. The highest T cell clonality was observed in uninvolved tumor-adjacent lung, where clonality exceeded that of tumor, suggesting that antigenic responses were more focused in uninvolved tumor-adjacent lung. Longer overall survival was associated with higher blood T cell density, whereas shorter survival was associated with higher adjacent-lung clonality. A median of around 60 of the top 100 tumor clones turned up in the paired uninvolved adjacent lung, and around 27 of those clones also ranked among the top 100 of that same adjacent lung.

At diagnosis, peripheral blood, uninvolved tumor-adjacent lung and tumor were collected and stored as a combination of fresh-frozen and FFPE material. For TCR repertoire profiling, blood samples were analyzed in the form of peripheral blood mononuclear cells. The germline V gene (reference sequence) supplies CDR1 MNHEY and CDR2 SMNVEV. V is cut by 0 bases and J by 7 bases, and the space between the germline ends is 10 bases. The CDR3, from cysteine to phenylalanine, totals 14 residues. The CDR3 DNA has 42 bases and is translated from base 1. This sequence uses TRBV27 and TRBJ2-1; no D gene call is confident. The specimen comprised peripheral blood, sampled before any cancer treatment. This clonotype was obtained from a female donor older than 55 with stage I lung adenocarcinoma. The CDR3: CASSLSARLNEQFF. The nucleotide sequence reads TGTGCCAGCAGTTTATCGGCTAGATTGAATGAGCAGTTCTTC.